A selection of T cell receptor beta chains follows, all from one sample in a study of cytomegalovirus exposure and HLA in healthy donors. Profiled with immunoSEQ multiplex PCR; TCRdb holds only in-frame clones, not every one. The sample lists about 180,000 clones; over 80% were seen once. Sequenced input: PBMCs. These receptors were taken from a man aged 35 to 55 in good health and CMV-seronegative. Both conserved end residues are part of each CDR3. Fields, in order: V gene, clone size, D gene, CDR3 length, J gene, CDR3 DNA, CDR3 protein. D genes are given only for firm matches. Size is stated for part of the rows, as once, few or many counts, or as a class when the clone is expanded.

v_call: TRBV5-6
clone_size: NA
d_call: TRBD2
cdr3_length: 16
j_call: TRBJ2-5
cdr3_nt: TGTGCCAGCAGCCTACCGACTAGCGCCGACAGAGAGACCCAGTACTTC
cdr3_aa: CASSLPTSADRETQYF

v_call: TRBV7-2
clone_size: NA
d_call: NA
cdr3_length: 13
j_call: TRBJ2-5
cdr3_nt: TGTGCCAGCACCCGGGACTCTGACTGGACCCAGTACTTC
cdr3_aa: CASTRDSDWTQYF

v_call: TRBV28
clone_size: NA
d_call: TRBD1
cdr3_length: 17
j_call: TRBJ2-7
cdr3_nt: TGTGCCAGCAGTGGAGGAGGACAGGGCCTCTTGTACTACGAGCAGTACTTC
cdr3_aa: CASSGGGQGLLYYEQYF

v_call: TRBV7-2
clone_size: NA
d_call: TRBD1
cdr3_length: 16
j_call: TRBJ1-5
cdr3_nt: TGTGCCAGCAGGCAGACCAGTGACAGGGTGGGTCAGCCCCAGCATTTT
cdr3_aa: CASRQTSDRVGQPQHF

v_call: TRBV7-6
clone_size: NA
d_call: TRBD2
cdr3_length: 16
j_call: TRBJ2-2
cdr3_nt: TGTGCCAGCAGCTTAGTAGCGGGATACAACACCGGGGAGCTGTTTTTT
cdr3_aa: CASSLVAGYNTGELFF

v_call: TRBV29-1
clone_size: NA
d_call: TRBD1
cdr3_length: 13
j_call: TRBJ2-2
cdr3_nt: TGCAGCACTGGACAGGGACGGACCGGGGAGCTGTTTTTT
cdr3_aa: CSTGQGRTGELFF

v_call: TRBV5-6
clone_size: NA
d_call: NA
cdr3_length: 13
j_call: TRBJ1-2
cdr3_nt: TGTGCCAGCAGCCTAGGGGATCCCTATGGCTACACCTTC
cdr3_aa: CASSLGDPYGYTF

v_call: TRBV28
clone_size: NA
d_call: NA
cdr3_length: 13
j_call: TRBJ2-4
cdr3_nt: TGTGCCAGCGGGGGGGGCCCCAAAAACATTCAGTACTTC
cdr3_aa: CASGGGPKNIQYF

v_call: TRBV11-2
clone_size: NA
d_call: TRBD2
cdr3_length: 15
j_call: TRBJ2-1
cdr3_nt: TGTGCCACAACTTTAGGACTAGAGTCCTACAATGAGCAGTTCTTC
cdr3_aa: CATTLGLESYNEQFF

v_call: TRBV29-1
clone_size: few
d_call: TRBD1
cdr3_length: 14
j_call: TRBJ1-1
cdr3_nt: TGCAGCGTTAGGGAACAGGGGGCGATAATCGGAGCTTTCTTT
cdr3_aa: CSVREQGAIIGAFF

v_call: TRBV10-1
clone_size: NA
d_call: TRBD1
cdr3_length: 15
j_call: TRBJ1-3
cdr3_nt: TGCGCCAGCAGTGAGTCGCCGGGACAGGGCCTCTCCATATATTTT
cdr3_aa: CASSESPGQGLSIYF

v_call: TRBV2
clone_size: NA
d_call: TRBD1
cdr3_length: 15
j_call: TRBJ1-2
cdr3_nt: TGTGCCAGCAGTGACTCCCGGACAGGCTTTTATGGCTACACCTTC
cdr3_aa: CASSDSRTGFYGYTF

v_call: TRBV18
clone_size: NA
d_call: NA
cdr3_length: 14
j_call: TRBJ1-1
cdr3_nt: TGTGCCAGCTCACCGTTACCGGGAGACACTGAAGCTTTCTTT
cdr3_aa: CASSPLPGDTEAFF

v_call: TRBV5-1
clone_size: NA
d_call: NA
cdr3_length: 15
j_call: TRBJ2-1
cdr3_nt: TGCGCCAGCAGCTTGGCCGAGGCGGGGATCAATGAGCAGTTCTTC
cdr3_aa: CASSLAEAGINEQFF

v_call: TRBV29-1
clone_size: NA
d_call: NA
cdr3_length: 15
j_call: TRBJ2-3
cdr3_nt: TGCAGCGTTGATGGGGCCTGGAGGGTCACAGATACGCAGTATTTT
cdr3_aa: CSVDGAWRVTDTQYF

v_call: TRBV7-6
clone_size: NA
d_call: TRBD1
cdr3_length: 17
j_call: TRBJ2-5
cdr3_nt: TGTGCCAGCAGCTTCCAGAATCGGGCAGGGGGCGCGGAGACCCAGTACTTC
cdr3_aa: CASSFQNRAGGAETQYF

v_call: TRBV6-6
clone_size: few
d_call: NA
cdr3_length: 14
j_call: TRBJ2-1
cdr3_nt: TGTGCCAGCAGTTTCGGGACTCAAGGCGGTGAGCAGTTCTTC
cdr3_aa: CASSFGTQGGEQFF

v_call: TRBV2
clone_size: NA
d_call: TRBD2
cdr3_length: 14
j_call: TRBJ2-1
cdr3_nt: TGTGCCAGCAGGGATAGCGGGCATTACAATGAGCAGTTCTTC
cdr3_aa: CASRDSGHYNEQFF

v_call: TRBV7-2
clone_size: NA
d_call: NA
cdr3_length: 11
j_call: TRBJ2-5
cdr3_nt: TGTGCCAGCAGCCTAATGTCGTCCCAGTACTTC
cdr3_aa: CASSLMSSQYF

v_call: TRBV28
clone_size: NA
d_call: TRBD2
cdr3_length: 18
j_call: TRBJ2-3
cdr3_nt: TGTGCCAGCAGTTCCCACCCGGGACTAGCGGGGGACACAGATACGCAGTATTTT
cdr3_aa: CASSSHPGLAGDTDTQYF

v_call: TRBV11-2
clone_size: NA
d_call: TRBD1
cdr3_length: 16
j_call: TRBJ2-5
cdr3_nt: TGTGCCAGCAGCTTAAGAAACACAGGGGTGAGGGAGACCCAGTACTTC
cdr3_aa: CASSLRNTGVRETQYF

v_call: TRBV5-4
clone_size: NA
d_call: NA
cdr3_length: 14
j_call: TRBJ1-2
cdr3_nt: TGTGCCAGCAGCCAGACAGAAAGTAACTATGGCTACACCTTC
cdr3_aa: CASSQTESNYGYTF

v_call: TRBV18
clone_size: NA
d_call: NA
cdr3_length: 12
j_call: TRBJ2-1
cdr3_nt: TGTGCCAGCTCACCGAGGATACCTGAGCAGTTCTTC
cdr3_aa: CASSPRIPEQFF

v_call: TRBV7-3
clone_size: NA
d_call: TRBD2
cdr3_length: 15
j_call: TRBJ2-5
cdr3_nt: TGTGCCAGCAGCTTAGGGCTAGCGGGAGTAGAGACCCAGTACTTC
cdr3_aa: CASSLGLAGVETQYF

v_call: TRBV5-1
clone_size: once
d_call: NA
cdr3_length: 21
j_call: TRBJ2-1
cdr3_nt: TGCGCCAGCAGCTTGGAAAGAGAGGAGCAAAAAGGGGACTTCTCCTACAATGAGCAGTTCTTC
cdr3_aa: CASSLEREEQKGDFSYNEQFF

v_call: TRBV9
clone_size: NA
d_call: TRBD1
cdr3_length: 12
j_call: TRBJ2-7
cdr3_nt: TGTGCCAGCAGCCCGACAGGGGGCGAGCAGTACTTC
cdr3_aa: CASSPTGGEQYF

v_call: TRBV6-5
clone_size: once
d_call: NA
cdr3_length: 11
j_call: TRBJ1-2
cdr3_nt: TGTGCCAGCAGGAATAGATATGGCTACACCTTC
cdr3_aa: CASRNRYGYTF

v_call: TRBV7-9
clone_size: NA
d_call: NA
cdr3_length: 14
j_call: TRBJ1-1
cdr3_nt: TGTGCCAGCAGCTTAGCGGGGGCGGGCACTGAAGCTTTCTTT
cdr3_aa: CASSLAGAGTEAFF

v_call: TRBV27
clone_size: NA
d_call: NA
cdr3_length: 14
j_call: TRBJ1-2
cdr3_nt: TGTGCCAGCAGTTTAGGGGGAAGGGGAGGTGGCTACACCTTC
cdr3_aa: CASSLGGRGGGYTF

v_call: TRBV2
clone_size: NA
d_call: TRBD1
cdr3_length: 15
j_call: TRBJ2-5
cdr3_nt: TGTGCCAGCAGTTTCGACAGGGTAACTCAAGAGACCCAGTACTTC
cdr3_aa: CASSFDRVTQETQYF

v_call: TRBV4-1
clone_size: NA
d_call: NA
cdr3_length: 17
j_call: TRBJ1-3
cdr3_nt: TGCGCCAGCAGCCAAGGTAGGGGCAGACGCTCTGGAAACACCATATATTTT
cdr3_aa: CASSQGRGRRSGNTIYF

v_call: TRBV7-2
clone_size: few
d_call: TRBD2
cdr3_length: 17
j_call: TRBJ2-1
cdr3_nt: TGTGCCAGCAGCTTAGGTGCTGGGACTAGCGGAACCAATGAGCAGTTCTTC
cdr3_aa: CASSLGAGTSGTNEQFF

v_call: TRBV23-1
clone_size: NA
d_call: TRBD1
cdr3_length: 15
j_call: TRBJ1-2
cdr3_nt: TGCGCCAGCAGTCACGCGGACAGGCGAATCTATGGCTACACCTTC
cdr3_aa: CASSHADRRIYGYTF

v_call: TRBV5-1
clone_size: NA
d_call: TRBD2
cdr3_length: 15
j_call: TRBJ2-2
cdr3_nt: TGCGCCAGCAGCCACGGACTAGCCGGGGCCGGGGAGCTGTTTTTT
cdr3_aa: CASSHGLAGAGELFF

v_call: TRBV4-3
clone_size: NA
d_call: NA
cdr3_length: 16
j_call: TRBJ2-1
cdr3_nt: TGCGCCAGCAGCCAAATTCTAAATTCTGACTACAATGAGCAGTTCTTC
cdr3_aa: CASSQILNSDYNEQFF

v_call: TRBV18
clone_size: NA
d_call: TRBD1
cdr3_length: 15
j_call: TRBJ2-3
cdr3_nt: TGTGCCAGCTCACAGAGACAGGGGGCATCAGATACGCAGTATTTT
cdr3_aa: CASSQRQGASDTQYF

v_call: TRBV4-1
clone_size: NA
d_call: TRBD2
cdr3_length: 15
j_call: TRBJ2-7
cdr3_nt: TGCGCCAGCAGTTCTAGCGGGGGGGCCCCCTACGAGCAGTACTTC
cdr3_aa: CASSSSGGAPYEQYF

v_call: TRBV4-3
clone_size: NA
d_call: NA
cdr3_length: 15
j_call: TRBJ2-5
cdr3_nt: TGCGCCAGCAGCCAAGATCGTCAGCGGAAAGAGACCCAGTACTTC
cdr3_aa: CASSQDRQRKETQYF

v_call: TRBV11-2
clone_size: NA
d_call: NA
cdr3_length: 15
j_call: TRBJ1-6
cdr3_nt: TGTGCCAGCAGCTTAGACAGGGGAAACAATTCACCCCTCCACTTT
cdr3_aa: CASSLDRGNNSPLHF

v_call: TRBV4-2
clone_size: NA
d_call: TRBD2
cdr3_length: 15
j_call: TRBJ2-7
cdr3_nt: TGTGCCAGCAGCCCCCTCGGGAGGCGGGAGCTAGAGCAGTACTTC
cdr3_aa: CASSPLGRRELEQYF

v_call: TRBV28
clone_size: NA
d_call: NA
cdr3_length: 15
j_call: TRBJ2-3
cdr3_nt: TGTGCCAGCAGCTTGAAAGCACGGGGCACAGATACGCAGTATTTT
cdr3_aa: CASSLKARGTDTQYF

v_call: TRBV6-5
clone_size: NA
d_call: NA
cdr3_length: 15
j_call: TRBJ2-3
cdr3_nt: TGTGCCAGCAGTCCCAGGGACTCACGCACAGATACGCAGTATTTT
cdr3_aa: CASSPRDSRTDTQYF

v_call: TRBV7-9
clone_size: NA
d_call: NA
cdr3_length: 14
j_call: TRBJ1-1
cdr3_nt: TGTGCCAGCAGCTTTGTTGACAGGAACACTGAAGCTTTCTTT
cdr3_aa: CASSFVDRNTEAFF

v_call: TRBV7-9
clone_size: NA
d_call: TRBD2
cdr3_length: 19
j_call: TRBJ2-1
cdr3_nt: TGTGCCAGCAGCTTAGCGGCACTAGCGGGAGGGCCTCCCATCAATGAGCAGTTCTTC
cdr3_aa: CASSLAALAGGPPINEQFF

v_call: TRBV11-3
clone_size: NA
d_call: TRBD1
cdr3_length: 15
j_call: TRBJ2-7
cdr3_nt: TGTGCCAGCAGCTTATCGACAGGGGGCTCCTACGAGCAGTACTTC
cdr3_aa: CASSLSTGGSYEQYF

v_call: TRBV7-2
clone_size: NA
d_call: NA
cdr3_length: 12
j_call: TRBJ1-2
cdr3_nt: TGTGCCAGCAGCTTAAGCGTGGATGGCTACACCTTC
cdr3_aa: CASSLSVDGYTF

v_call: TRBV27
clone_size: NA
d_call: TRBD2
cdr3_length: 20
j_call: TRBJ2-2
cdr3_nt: TGTGCCAGCAGATTTCGCGCCCTCTTAGCGGGGGGATCTCCCACCGGGGAGCTGTTTTTT
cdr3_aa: CASRFRALLAGGSPTGELFF

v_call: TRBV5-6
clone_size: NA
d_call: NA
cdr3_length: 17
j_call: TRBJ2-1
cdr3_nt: TGTGCCAGCAGCTGGCTAGGCGGGTCAACCTCCTACAATGAGCAGTTCTTC
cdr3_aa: CASSWLGGSTSYNEQFF

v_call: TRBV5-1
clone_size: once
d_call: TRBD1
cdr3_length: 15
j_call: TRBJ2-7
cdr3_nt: TGCGCCAGCAGCTTTACCGCCGGGACAGCCTACGAGCAGTACTTC
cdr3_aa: CASSFTAGTAYEQYF

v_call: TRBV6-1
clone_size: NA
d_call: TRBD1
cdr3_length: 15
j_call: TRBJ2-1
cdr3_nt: TGTGCCAGCCGAGGGGACCGGGACAGGGTCAATGAGCAGTTCTTC
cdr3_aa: CASRGDRDRVNEQFF

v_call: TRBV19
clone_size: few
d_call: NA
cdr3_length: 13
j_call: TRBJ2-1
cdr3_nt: TGTGCCAGTAGTACGGGGACACCCAATGAGCAGTTCTTC
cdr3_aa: CASSTGTPNEQFF

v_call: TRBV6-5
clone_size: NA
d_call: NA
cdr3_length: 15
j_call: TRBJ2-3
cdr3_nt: TGTGCCAGCAGCCCTTATCGGAGCGTTCCTGATACGCAGTATTTT
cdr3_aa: CASSPYRSVPDTQYF

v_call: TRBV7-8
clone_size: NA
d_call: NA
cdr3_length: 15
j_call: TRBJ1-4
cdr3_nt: TGTGCCAGCAGCTCTAGGACAGCAACTAATGAAAAACTGTTTTTT
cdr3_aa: CASSSRTATNEKLFF

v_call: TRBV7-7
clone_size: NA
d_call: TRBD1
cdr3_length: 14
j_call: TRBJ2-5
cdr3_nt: TGTGCTAGCAGCTTAGGGGTAGGGGGCGAGACCCAGTACTTC
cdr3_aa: CASSLGVGGETQYF

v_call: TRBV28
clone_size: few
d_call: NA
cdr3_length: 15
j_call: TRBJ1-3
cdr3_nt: TGTGCCAGCAGTTTAACAGGGAGCTATGGAAACACCATATATTTT
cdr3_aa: CASSLTGSYGNTIYF